Given below is one T cell receptor beta chain in context. Its antigen remains unknown. Other DNA sequences in this specimen translate into the identical CDR3. This CDR3 comprises 15 residues. Germline-derived CDR1 and CDR2 are SGDLS and YYNGEE. With V trimmed by 0 bases and J by 0 bases, 0 bases remained unmatched. This record comes from a study of cytomegalovirus exposure and HLA in healthy donors. General observations from the study: The number of N-insertions in an Asian-associated ancestry cluster was reportedly below the approximately 700-donor mean in a later analysis.

The primer mix had 60 Vbeta and 13 Jbeta primers. Some clones are missing from TCRdb's copy, which holds only in-frame ones; the method was immunoSEQ multiplex PCR. Counted here are approximately 150,000 clones, roughly 73% occurring once; the ten biggest clones make up about 3.5%. Sequencing was performed on PBMCs. The J gene is TRBJ2-1, the V gene TRBV9; 7 nucleotides align to TRBD2. The TCR originated in a man between 40 and 49 years old in good health and CMV-seronegative. The CDR3 loop reads CASSVGGGSYNEQFF. The CDR3 coding sequence is TGTGCCAGCAGCGTAGGCGGGGGCTCCTACAATGAGCAGTTCTTC.